The 15 T cell receptor beta chains below were found in one sample sequenced in a study of blood T cell repertoires in COVID-19. The assay was immunoSEQ multiplex PCR, and TCRdb's table has in-frame clones only and misses some. The sample has 200,000 to 250,000 clones, approximately 81% seen once. Source material: peripheral blood. The origin of the receptors is a woman of 80 years or more with active or convalescent COVID-19.

The rearrangement links TRBV3-1 (or the pseudogene TRBV3-2) to TRBJ2-1, with TRBD2 matching over 13 bases. The CDR3 extends over 19 amino acids. Germline V CDR1 and CDR2: LGHDT, YNNKEL (reference sequence). Trimming took 0 bases from V and 4 from J; bases not matched to a gene: 9. In nucleotides, the CDR3 is TGTGCCAGCAGCCAAGAATGGACTAGCGGGGGTCATAGTTACAATGAGCAGTTCTTC. Translation: CASSQEWTSGGHSYNEQFF.

This clone was counted a few times. The chain carries TRBV5-5 and TRBJ2-5; TRBD1 aligns across 7 bases. The germline V gene has CDR1 SGHKS and CDR2 YYEKEE (reference sequence). The CDR3 is made up of 16 amino acids. J was trimmed by 1 base and V by 1 base; bases with no gene match: 7. This CDR3 is CASSLLRAGGQETQYF. The CDR3 nucleotides read TGTGCCAGCAGCTTGTTAAGGGCAGGGGGCCAAGAGACCCAGTACTTC.

This clone has only a few counts. Here the CDR3 reads CASSLAGGAGDTQYF. CDR3 nucleotides: TGTGCCAGCAGCTTAGCCGGGGGGGCCGGAGATACGCAGTATTTT. The V call is TRBV7-2, the J call TRBJ2-3, with 8 bases that match TRBD2. CDR1 and CDR2 (germline): SGHTA, FQGNSA. The trim removed 0 bases at V and 5 bases at J, leaving 4 bases unmatched. The CDR3 spans 15 residues.

This clone showed up just a few times. The chain uses TRBV9 and TRBJ2-5, with 9 nucleotides matching TRBD2. CDR1 is SGDLS, CDR2 YYNGEE, per germline. The V and J ends lost 3 bases and 5 bases, in that order; junction bases with no gene match: 8. This CDR3 contains 15 residues. The CDR3 nucleotides are TGTGCCAGCAGCGCCCTAGCGGGACGTGGGGAGACCCAGTACTTC. This gives the protein CASSALAGRGETQYF.

With regard to this clone: The same CDR3 is also encoded by other DNA sequences in this sample. The chain has TRBV7-2 and TRBJ1-3; TRBD1 might be the D (6 bases). The CDR3 runs to 15 residues. Per germline, CDR1 SGHTA and CDR2 FQGNSA. Trimming stripped 2 bases from V and 4 bases from J, with 12 bases between. The CDR3 protein is CASSLRGQKGNTIYF. Here the CDR3 DNA reads TGTGCCAGCAGCTTACGAGGACAGAAAGGAAACACCATATATTTT. Full variable domain (rest looked up from reference TRBV7-2 and TRBJ1-3): GAGVSQSPSNKVTEKGKDVELRCDPISGHTALYWYRQSLGQGLEFLIYFQGNSAPDKSGLPSDRFSAERTGGSVSTLTIQRTQQEDSAVYLCASSLRGQKGNTIYFGEGSWLTVV.

Concerning this clone itself: A read error may produce the germline difference seen at one junction end. The chain couples TRBV6-5 to TRBJ2-5; tentative D call: TRBD2 (6 bases). Per the germline V gene, CDR1 is MNHEY and CDR2 is SVGAGI. This CDR3 spans 13 amino acids. CDR3 loop: CASGRMREEAQYF. CDR3 DNA sequence: TGTGCCAGCGGGAGGATGAGGGAAGAGGCCCAGTACTTC.

The V gene is TRBV11-1, the J gene TRBJ1-2; D may be TRBD1 (6 bases). CDR1 and CDR2 (germline): SGHAT, FQDESV (reference sequence). The V and J ends lost 6 bases and 7 bases respectively, with 21 bases between them. This CDR3 has 15 amino acids. This CDR3 is CASSFTGPRSSGYTF. The CDR3, as DNA: TGTGCCAGCAGTTTCACAGGGCCTAGGAGTAGTGGCTACACCTTC.

The chain joins TRBV3-1 (or the pseudogene TRBV3-2) to TRBJ2-5; D gene uncertain. This CDR3 comprises 14 residues. Trimming took off 0 bases at V and 5 bases at J, with 10 bases between the two ends. From germline, CDR1 is LGHDT and CDR2 YNNKEL (reference sequence). CDR3 amino acids: CASSQDLRLETQYF. Written as DNA, the CDR3 is TGTGCCAGCAGCCAAGATCTACGGTTGGAGACCCAGTACTTC.

V gene TRBV24-1 combines with J gene TRBJ1-1, with D possibly TRBD1 on 6 matching bases. The CDR3 loop spans 13 amino acids. V dropped 9 bases and J dropped 1 base, with 11 bases sitting between them. Germline loops: CDR1 KGHDR, CDR2 SFDVKD. The CDR3 coding sequence is TGTGCCACCGCGGGGGCAGAGAACACTGAAGCTTTCTTT. Its translation: CATAGAENTEAFF.

The chain couples TRBV5-3 to TRBJ2-1; no firm D call. TRBV5-3 is labeled an ORF, and its function is uncertain. V was clipped by 8 bases and J by 8 bases, with 14 bases between them. The CDR3 loop spans 12 amino acids. CDR3 region: CASEVGYHEQFF. DNA of the CDR3: TGTGCCAGCGAGGTTGGGTACCATGAGCAGTTCTTC.

This clone came up once. This chain links TRBV20-1 with TRBJ2-3, with 9 bases matching TRBD2. Germline V gene sequence: CDR1 DFQATT, CDR2 SNEGSKA (reference sequence). The V segment lost 3 bases and the J segment 5 bases; nucleotides outside the gene matches: 9. This CDR3 comprises 15 residues. DNA for the CDR3: TGCAGTGCTAGTCTGGCGGGGGGGCAGGAAGATACGCAGTATTTT. Protein sequence: CSASLAGGQEDTQYF.

The chain is built from TRBV5-8 and TRBJ1-5, with 9 positions matching TRBD1. J lost 5 bases, V lost 4 bases, and 13 bases had no gene match. This CDR3 comprises 17 residues. Germline CDR1 reads SGHTS; CDR2 reads YDEGEE. The CDR3 DNA is TGTGCCAGCAGCAAAATGGGGGGGACAGGGATCCATCAGCCCCAGCATTTT. Its translation is CASSKMGGTGIHQPQHF.

The chain couples TRBV5-1 to TRBJ2-7; D possibly corresponds to TRBD2 (6 bases). The CDR3 runs to 14 residues. Trimming shortened V by 4 bases and J by 2 bases, and 13 bases separated the two germline ends. Germline CDR1 reads SGHRS; CDR2 reads YFSETQ. This CDR3 is CASSPGTATYEQYF. The DNA of the CDR3 is TGCGCCAGCAGCCCGGGGACTGCAACCTACGAGCAGTACTTC.

The chain carries TRBV9 and TRBJ2-3; 8 positions match TRBD1. Per the germline V gene, CDR1 is SGDLS and CDR2 is YYNGEE. This CDR3 is built from 14 residues. V dropped 4 bases and J dropped 4; count of bases not matched to a gene: 5. The CDR3 bases are TGTGCCAGCAGCTCGCGGACAGGGTCAGATACGCAGTATTTT. Protein: CASSSRTGSDTQYF.

The J gene is TRBJ2-1, the V gene TRBV27; D call uncertain. This CDR3 is built from 13 residues. The germline V gene has CDR1 MNHEY and CDR2 SMNVEV (reference sequence). The germline V and J ends were trimmed by 6 bases and 0 bases, with 6 bases remaining between them. In nucleotides, the CDR3 is TGTGCCAGCAGAAGGAGCTCCTACAATGAGCAGTTCTTC. This translates into CASRRSSYNEQFF.